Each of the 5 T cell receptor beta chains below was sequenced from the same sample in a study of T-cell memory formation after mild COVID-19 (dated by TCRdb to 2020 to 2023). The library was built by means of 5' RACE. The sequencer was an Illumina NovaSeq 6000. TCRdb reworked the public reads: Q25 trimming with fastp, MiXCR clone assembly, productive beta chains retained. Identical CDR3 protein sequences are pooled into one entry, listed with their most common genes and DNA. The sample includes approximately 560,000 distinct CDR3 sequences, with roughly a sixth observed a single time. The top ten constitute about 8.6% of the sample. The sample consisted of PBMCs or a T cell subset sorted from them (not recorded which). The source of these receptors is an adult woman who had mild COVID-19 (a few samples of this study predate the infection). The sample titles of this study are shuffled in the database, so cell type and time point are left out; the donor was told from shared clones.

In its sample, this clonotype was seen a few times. This chain's CDR3 is CAWSGWGAGEQYF. As DNA, the CDR3 is TGTGCCTGGAGCGGGTGGGGGGCCGGCGAGCAGTACTTC. The gene calls are TRBV30 and TRBJ2-7, with D tentatively TRBD1 or TRBD2 (6 bases each). Germline V gene sequence: CDR1 GTSNPN, CDR2 SVGIG (reference sequence). This CDR3 is built from 13 residues. Trimming removed 3 bases at V and 6 bases at J, with 15 bases between.

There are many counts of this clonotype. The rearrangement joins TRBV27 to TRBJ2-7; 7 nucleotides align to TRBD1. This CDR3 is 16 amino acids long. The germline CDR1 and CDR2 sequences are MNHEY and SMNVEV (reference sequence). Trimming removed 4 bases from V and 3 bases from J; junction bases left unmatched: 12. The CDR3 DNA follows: TGTGCCAGCAGTTCCTACGTCTCCGGGACAGACTACGAGCAGTACTTC. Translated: CASSSYVSGTDYEQYF.

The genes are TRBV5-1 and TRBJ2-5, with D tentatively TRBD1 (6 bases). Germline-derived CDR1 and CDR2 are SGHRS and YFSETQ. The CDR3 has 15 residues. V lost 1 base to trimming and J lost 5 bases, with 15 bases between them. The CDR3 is CASSLSDRPVETQYF. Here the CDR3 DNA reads TGCGCCAGCAGCTTGTCAGACAGGCCAGTGGAGACCCAGTACTTC. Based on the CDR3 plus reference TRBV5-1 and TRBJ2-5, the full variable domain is KAGVTQTPRYLIKTRGQQVTLSCSPISGHRSVSWYQQTPGQGLQFLFEYFSETQRNKGNFPGRFSGRQFSNSRSEMNVSTLELGDSALYLCASSLSDRPVETQYFGPGTRLLVL.

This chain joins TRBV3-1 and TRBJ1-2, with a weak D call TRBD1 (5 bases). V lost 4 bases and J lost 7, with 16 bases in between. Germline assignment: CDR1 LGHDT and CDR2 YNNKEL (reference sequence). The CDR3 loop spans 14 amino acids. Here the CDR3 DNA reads TGTGCCAGCAGCCCAAAGGCCAGGGCGGTTGGCTACACCTTC. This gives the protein CASSPKARAVGYTF.

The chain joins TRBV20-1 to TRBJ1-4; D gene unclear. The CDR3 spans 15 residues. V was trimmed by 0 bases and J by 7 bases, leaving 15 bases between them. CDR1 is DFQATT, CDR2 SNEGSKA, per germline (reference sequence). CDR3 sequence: CSARDLGGSSEKLFF. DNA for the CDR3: TGCAGTGCTAGAGATCTTGGAGGCAGTTCTGAAAAACTGTTTTTT.